This passage covers 7 T cell receptor beta chains from one sample sequenced in a study of blood T cell repertoires in COVID-19 (dated by TCRdb to 2018 to 2020). The method was the immunoSEQ multiplex PCR assay. TCRdb's version of the immuneACCESS table is confined to in-frame rearrangements and falls short of the full clone set. An unresolved V gene accounts for under half of the shortfall where checked; the remainder is of unknown origin. The sample records hundreds of thousands of clones, around nine tenths of which are singletons. Around 3.5% of the sample is taken by the ten largest. The sample taken for sequencing was peripheral blood. The receptors derive from a woman between 18 and 30 years old who had recovered from COVID-19.

This clone has a single count. The chain couples TRBV9 to TRBJ2-2, with a tentative D call TRBD1 (5 bases). Germline V gene lookup returns CDR1 SGDLS and CDR2 YYNGEE. This CDR3 has 15 amino acids. Trimming stripped 4 bases from V and 0 bases from J, with 10 bases between. CDR3 DNA: TGTGCCAGCAGCCCGACAGACACGAACACCGGGGAGCTGTTTTTT. The encoded protein is CASSPTDTNTGELFF.

This clone occurred a few times. The chain is built from TRBV28 and TRBJ2-1, with D perhaps matching TRBD2 (5 bases). CDR3 size: 17 residues. Germline-derived CDR1 and CDR2 are MDHEN and SYDVKM. The V end was cut by 5 bases, the J end by 0 bases, with 17 bases between. The CDR3 sequence is CASSIPASSGSYNEQFF. CDR3 coding DNA: TGTGCCAGCAGTATCCCAGCTAGCTCCGGCTCCTACAATGAGCAGTTCTTC. The entire variable domain, with the rest obtained from reference TRBV28 and TRBJ2-1, is as follows: DVKVTQSSRYLVKRTGEKVFLECVQDMDHENMFWYRQDPGLGLRLIYFSYDVKMKEKGDIPEGYSVSREKKERFSLILESASTNQTSMYLCASSIPASSGSYNEQFFGPGTRLTVL.

The V gene is TRBV11-2, the J gene TRBJ2-2; TRBD2 agrees at 9 bases. The V gene's germline CDR1 is SGHAT and CDR2 FQNNGV. The CDR3 contains 16 residues. V trimming: 6 bases; J trimming: 5 bases; junction bases outside the gene matches: 10. CDR3 DNA sequence: TGTGCCAGCAGTCCGATAGCGGGAGACTATACCGGGGAGCTGTTTTTT. Its translation: CASSPIAGDYTGELFF.

This clone was detected once. Here the CDR3 DNA reads TGTGCTAGTGGTACCCAGTTTCAGGGGAACACTGAAGCTTTCTTT. Amino acid sequence: CASGTQFQGNTEAFF. The rearrangement links TRBV12-5 to TRBJ1-1, with D perhaps matching TRBD1 (5 bases). CDR3 length: 15 residues. Germline loops: CDR1 LGHNT, CDR2 FRNRAP. The germline V and J ends were trimmed by 5 bases and 1 base, with 14 bases remaining between them.

The table lists this clone with a count of one. The V and J genes are TRBV5-5 and TRBJ2-1; D is ambiguous. The germline CDR1 and CDR2 sequences are SGHKS and YYEKEE (reference sequence). Trimming pared 6 bases from V and 0 bases from J, leaving 10 bases between. This CDR3 comprises 14 residues. The CDR3 loop is CASTILSSYNEQFF. The CDR3 nucleotides are TGTGCCAGCACCATACTTAGCTCCTACAATGAGCAGTTCTTC.

Remarks on this clone: This CDR3 is also generated by other DNA sequences in the sample. The chain couples TRBV25-1 to TRBJ1-2; the match to TRBD1 covers 8 bases. Germline CDR1 and CDR2: MGHDK and SYGVNS. The trim removed 9 bases at V and 8 bases at J, leaving 5 bases unmatched. This CDR3 region has 11 residues. The CDR3 spells CASSGGRGYTF. The CDR3 nucleotides read TGTGCCAGTTCAGGGGGCCGGGGCTACACCTTC.

V and J are TRBV19 and TRBJ2-1, with 7 bases identical to TRBD2. This CDR3 has 14 residues. Germline loops: CDR1 LNHDA, CDR2 SQIVND (reference sequence). The ends lost 7 bases at V and 6 bases at J; junction bases unmatched: 9. Here the CDR3 reads CASTLGLAANEQFF. CDR3 DNA: TGTGCCAGTACTCTTGGGCTAGCGGCCAATGAGCAGTTCTTC.